This T cell receptor beta chain came from a study of T cell responses to AZD1222 COVID-19 vaccine. The method was immunoSEQ multiplex PCR; TCRdb's version includes in-frame clones alone and lacks a portion of them. The sample lists some 47,000 clones; about 87% were seen once. Researchers grouped second doses given at about 4 or about 12 weeks into one pool. Germline V gives CDR1 GTSNPN, CDR2 SVGIG (reference sequence). Trimming took 1 base from V and 6 from J; bases not matched to a gene: 4. This CDR3 contains 14 residues. This clone was observed a few times. What it binds is unknown. Other DNA sequences in this specimen translate into the identical CDR3. Study findings and constraints: Regions 160-218 and 743-854 held dominance among vaccine-associated CD4 TCRs, which spanned spike. Clonal diversity may have been underestimated in mostly white British donors.

Sequenced material: peripheral blood, taken 28 days after the second AZD1222 dose. The V and J genes are TRBV30 and TRBJ1-2; 11 bases line up with TRBD1. This clonotype originated in an adult who received the AZD1222 COVID-19 vaccine. The CDR3 DNA sequence: TGTGCCTGGAGTGCGCCGGGACAGGGGGATGGCTACACCTTC. The encoded protein is CAWSAPGQGDGYTF.